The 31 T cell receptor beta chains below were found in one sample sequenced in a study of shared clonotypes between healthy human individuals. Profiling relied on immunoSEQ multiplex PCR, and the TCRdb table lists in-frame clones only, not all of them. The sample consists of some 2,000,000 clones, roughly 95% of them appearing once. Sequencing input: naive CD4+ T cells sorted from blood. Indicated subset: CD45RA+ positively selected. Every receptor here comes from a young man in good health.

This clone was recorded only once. In DNA, the CDR3 is TGTGCCAGTAGTACGTCGGGACAGGGCGACAATCAGCCCCAGCATTTT. Translation gives CASSTSGQGDNQPQHF. The chain is built from TRBV19 and TRBJ1-5; TRBD1 matches 9 bases. J lost 3 bases, V lost 4 bases, and 7 bases had no gene match. Per the germline V gene, CDR1 is LNHDA and CDR2 is SQIVND (reference sequence). This CDR3 contains 16 residues.

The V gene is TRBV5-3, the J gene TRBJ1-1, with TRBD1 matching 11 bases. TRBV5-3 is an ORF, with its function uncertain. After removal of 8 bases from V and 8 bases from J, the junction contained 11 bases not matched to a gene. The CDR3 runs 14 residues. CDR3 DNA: TGTGCCAGGGTCCGGGACAGGGGGATGTTGGAAGCTTTCTTT. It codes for CARVRDRGMLEAFF.

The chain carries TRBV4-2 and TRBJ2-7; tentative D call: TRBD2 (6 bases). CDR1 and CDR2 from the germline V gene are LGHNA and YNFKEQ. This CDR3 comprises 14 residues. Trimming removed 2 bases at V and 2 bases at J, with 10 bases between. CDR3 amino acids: CASSQLGGAYEQYF. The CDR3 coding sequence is TGTGCCAGCAGCCAACTGGGGGGAGCCTACGAGCAGTACTTC.

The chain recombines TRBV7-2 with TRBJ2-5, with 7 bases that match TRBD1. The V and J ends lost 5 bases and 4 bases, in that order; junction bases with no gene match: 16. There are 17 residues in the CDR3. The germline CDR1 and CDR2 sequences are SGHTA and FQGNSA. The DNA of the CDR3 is TGTGCCAGCAGCCCCTCGACGATACACAGGGGTGGAGAGACCCAGTACTTC. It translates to CASSPSTIHRGGETQYF.

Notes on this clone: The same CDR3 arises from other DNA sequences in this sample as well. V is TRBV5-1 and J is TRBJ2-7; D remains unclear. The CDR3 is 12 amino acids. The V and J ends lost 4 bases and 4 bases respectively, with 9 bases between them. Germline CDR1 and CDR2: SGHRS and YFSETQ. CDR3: CASSPDRYEQYF. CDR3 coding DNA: TGCGCCAGCAGCCCGGACCGATACGAGCAGTACTTC.

The CDR3 nucleotides read TGTGCCAGCAGCTTGATGGCGGGGCTAGCGGCCATAGAGACCCAGTACTTC. Translating gives CASSLMAGLAAIETQYF. The chain recombines TRBV11-2 with TRBJ2-5; the match to TRBD2 covers 7 bases. Unmatched junction bases numbered 14, after V lost 3 bases and J lost 4 bases. The CDR3 length is 17 residues. Germline loops: CDR1 SGHAT, CDR2 FQNNGV. Supplemented by reference TRBV11-2 and TRBJ2-5, the full variable domain reads EAGVAQSPRYKIIEKRQSVAFWCNPISGHATLYWYQQILGQGPKLLIQFQNNGVVDDSQLPKDRFSAERLKGVDSTLKIQPAKLEDSAVYLCASSLMAGLAAIETQYFGPGTRLLVL.

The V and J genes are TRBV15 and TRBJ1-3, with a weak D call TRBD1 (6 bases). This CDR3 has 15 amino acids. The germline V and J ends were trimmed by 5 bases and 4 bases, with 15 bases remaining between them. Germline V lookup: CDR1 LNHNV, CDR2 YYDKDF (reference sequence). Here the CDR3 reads CATSEDSRSGNTIYF. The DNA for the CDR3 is TGTGCCACCAGCGAGGACAGCCGATCAGGAAACACCATATATTTT.

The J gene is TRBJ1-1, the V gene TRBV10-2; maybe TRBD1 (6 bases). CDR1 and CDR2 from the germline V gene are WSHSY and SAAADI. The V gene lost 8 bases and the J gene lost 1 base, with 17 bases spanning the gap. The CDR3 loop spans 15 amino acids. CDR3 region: CASLGGESRNTEAFF. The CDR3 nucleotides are TGCGCCAGCCTAGGGGGGGAGTCACGGAACACTGAAGCTTTCTTT.

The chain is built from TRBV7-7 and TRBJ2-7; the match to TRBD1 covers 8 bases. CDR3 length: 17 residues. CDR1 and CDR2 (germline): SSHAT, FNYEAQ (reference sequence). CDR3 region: CASGAIRGPNSSYEQYF. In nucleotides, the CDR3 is TGTGCTAGCGGCGCCATCAGGGGGCCCAATTCGTCCTACGAGCAGTACTTC. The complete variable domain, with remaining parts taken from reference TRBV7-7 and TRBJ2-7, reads GAGVSQSPRYKVTKRGQDVTLRCDPISSHATLYWYQQALGQGPEFLTYFNYEAQPDKSGLPSDRFSAERPEGSISTLTIQRTEQRDSAMYRCASGAIRGPNSSYEQYFGPGTRLTVT.

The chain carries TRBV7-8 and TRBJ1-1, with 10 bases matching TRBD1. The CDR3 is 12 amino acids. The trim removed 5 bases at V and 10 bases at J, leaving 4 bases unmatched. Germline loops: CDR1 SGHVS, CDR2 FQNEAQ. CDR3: CASSEDRGRAFF. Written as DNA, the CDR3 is TGTGCCAGCAGCGAAGACAGGGGGCGAGCTTTCTTT.

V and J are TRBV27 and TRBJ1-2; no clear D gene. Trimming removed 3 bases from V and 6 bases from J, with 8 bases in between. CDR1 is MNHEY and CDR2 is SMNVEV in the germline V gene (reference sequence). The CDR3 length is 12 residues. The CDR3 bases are TGTGCCAGCAGTTTCGAGGTAGATGGCTACACCTTC. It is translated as CASSFEVDGYTF.

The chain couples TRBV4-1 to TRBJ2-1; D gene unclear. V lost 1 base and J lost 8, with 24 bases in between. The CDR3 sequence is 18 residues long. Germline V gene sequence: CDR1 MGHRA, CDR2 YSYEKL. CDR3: CASSQGAAYGKGGHEQFF. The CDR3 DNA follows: TGCGCCAGCAGCCAAGGGGCCGCGTATGGGAAAGGTGGTCATGAGCAGTTCTTC.

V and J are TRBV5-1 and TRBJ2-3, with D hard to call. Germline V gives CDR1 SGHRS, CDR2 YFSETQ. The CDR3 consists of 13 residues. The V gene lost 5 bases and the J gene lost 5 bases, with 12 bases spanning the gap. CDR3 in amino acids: CASSYTLGDTQYF. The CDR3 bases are TGCGCCAGCAGTTATACTCTAGGAGATACGCAGTATTTT.

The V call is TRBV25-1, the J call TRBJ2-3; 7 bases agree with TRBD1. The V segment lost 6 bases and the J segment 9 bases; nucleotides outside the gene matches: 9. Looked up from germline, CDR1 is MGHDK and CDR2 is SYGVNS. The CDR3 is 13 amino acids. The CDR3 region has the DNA TGTGCCAGCAGCCGGGACAGCCTAGGGACGCAGTATTTT. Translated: CASSRDSLGTQYF.

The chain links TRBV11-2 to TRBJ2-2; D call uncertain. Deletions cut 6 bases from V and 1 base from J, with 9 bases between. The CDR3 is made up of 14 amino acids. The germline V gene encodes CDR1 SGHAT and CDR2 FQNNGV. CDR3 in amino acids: CASSPFQNTGELFF. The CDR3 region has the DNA TGTGCCAGCAGTCCCTTCCAGAACACCGGGGAGCTGTTTTTT.

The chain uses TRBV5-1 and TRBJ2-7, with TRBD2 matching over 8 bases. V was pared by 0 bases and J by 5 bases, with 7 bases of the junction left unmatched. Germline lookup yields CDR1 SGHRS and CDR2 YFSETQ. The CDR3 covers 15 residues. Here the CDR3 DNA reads TGCGCCAGCAGCTTGGTGAGCGGGAGTACCCACGAGCAGTACTTC. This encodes CASSLVSGSTHEQYF.

CDR3 DNA: TGTGCCAGCGCGCCGAACAGGGGTAACTATGGCTACACCTTC. Translation gives CASAPNRGNYGYTF. The gene calls are TRBV18 and TRBJ1-2, with 7 nucleotides matching TRBD1. CDR3 length: 14 residues. Trimming at V came to 8 bases and at J to 1 base, leaving 7 bases not matched to a gene. Germline assignment: CDR1 KGHSH and CDR2 LQKENI.

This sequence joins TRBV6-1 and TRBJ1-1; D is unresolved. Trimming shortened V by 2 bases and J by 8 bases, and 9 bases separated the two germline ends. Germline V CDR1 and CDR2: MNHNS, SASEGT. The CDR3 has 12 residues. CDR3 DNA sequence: TGTGCCAGCAGTGAATTAGGGCGCGAAGCTTTCTTT. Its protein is CASSELGREAFF.

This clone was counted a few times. The CDR3, as DNA: TGTGCCAGCAGTCAAAGTAGCAATCAGCCCCAGCATTTT. This encodes CASSQSSNQPQHF. The chain carries TRBV6-1 and TRBJ1-5, with D unclear. This CDR3 is built from 13 residues. V was clipped by 5 bases and J by 0 bases, with 5 bases between them. Germline lookup yields CDR1 MNHNS and CDR2 SASEGT.

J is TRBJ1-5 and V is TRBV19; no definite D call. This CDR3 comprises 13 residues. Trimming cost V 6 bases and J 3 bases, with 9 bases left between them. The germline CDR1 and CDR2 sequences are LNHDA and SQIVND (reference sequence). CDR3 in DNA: TGTGCCAGTAGATGGACGGACAATCAGCCCCAGCATTTT. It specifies CASRWTDNQPQHF.

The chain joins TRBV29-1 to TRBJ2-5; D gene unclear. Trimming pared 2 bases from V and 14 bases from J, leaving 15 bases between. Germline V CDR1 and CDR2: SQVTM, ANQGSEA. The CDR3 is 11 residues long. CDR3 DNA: TGCAGCGTTGAAAGCCTAGTAGGAAACTACTTC. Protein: CSVESLVGNYF.

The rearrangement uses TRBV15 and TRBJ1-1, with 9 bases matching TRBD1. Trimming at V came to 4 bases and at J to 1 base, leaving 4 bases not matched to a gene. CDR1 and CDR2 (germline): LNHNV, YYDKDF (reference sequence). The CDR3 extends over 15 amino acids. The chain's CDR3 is CATSNPGQGNTEAFF. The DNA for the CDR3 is TGTGCCACCAGCAACCCGGGACAGGGGAACACTGAAGCTTTCTTT. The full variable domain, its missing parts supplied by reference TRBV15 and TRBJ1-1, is DAMVIQNPRYQVTQFGKPVTLSCSQTLNHNVMYWYQQKSSQAPKLLFHYYDKDFNNEADTPDNFQSRRPNTSFCFLDIRSPGLGDTAMYLCATSNPGQGNTEAFFGQGTRLTVV.

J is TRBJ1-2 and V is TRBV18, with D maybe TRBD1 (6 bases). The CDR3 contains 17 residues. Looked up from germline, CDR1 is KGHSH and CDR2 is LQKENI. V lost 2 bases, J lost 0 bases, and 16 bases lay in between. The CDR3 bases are TGTGCCAGCTCACCATTGTTCACAGGGAATTCTAACTATGGCTACACCTTC. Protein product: CASSPLFTGNSNYGYTF.

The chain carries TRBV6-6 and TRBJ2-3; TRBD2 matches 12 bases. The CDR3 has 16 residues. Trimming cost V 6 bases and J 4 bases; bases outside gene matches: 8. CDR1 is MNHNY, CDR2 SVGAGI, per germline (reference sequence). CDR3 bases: TGTGCCAGCAGCCTCACTAGCGGGGGGCAATCAGATACGCAGTATTTT. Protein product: CASSLTSGGQSDTQYF.

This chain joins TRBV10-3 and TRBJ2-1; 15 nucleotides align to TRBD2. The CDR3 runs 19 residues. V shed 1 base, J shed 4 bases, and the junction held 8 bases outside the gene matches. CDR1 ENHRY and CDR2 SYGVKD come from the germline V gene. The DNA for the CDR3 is TGTGCCATCAGTGAGTTCCGGACTAGCGGGAGGGCCGGGTACAATGAGCAGTTCTTC. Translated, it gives CAISEFRTSGRAGYNEQFF.

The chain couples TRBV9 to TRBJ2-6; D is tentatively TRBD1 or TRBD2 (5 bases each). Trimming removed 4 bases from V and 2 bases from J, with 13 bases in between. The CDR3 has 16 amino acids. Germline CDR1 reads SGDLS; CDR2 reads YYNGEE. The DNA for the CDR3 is TGTGCCAGCAGCCGGGACCATCCAACTGGGGCCAACGTCCTGACTTTC. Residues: CASSRDHPTGANVLTF.

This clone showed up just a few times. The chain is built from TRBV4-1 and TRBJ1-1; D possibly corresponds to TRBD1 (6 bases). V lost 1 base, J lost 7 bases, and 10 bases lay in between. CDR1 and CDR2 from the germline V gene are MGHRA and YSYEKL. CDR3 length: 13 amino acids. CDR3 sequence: CASSQAGHLEAFF. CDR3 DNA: TGCGCCAGCAGCCAAGCGGGACACCTTGAAGCTTTCTTT.

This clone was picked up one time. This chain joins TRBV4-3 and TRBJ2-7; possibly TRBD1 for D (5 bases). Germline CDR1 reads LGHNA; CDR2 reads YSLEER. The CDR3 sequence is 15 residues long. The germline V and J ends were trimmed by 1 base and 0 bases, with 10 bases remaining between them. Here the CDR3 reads CASSQVAGNSYEQYF. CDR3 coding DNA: TGCGCCAGCAGCCAAGTGGCAGGGAACTCCTACGAGCAGTACTTC.

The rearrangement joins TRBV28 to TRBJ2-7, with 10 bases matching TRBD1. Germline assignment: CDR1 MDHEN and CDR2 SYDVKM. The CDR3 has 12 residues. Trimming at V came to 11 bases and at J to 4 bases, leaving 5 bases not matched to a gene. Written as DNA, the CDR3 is TGTGCCGGGGGACAGGGGTCGTACGAGCAGTACTTC. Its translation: CAGGQGSYEQYF.

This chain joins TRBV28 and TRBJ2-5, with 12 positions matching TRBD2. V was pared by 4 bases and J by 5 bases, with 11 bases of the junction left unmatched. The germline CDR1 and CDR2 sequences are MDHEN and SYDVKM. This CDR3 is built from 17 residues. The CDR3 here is CASSSYLAGGPSETQYF. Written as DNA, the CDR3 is TGTGCCAGCAGTTCGTATCTAGCGGGGGGGCCGAGTGAGACCCAGTACTTC.

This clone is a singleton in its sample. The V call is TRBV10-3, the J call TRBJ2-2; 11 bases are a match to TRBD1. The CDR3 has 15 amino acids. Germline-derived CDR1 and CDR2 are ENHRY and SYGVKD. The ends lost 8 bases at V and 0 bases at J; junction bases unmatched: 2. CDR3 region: CAIGQGATNTGELFF. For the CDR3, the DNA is TGTGCCATCGGACAGGGGGCGACGAACACCGGGGAGCTGTTTTTT.